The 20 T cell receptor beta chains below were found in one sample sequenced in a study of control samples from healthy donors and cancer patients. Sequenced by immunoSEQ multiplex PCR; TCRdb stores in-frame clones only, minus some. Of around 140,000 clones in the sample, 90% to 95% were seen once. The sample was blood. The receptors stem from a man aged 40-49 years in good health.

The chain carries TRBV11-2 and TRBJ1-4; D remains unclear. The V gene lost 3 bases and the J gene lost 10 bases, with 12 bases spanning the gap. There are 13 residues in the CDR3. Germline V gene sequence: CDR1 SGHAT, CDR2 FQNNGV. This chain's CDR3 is CASSLEARGKLFF. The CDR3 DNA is TGTGCCAGCAGCTTGGAGGCCCGGGGAAAACTGTTTTTT.

In DNA form, the CDR3 reads TGTGCCAGCAGTAGCGGGAGCCCCGAAGAGACCCAGTACTTC. This sequence encodes CASSSGSPEETQYF. The V call is TRBV6-5, the J call TRBJ2-5; 8 nucleotides match TRBD2. Looked up from germline, CDR1 is MNHEY and CDR2 is SVGAGI. With 5 bases clipped from V and 3 bases from J, the junction kept 5 bases outside the gene matches. This CDR3 is built from 14 residues.

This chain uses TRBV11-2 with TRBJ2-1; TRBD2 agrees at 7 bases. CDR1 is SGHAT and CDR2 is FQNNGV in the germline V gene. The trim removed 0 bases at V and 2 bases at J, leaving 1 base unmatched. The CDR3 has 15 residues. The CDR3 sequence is CASSLELATYNEQFF. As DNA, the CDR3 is TGTGCCAGCAGCTTAGAACTAGCGACCTACAATGAGCAGTTCTTC.

The CDR3 sequence is CASRPGQFEAFF. The CDR3 nucleotides read TGTGCCAGCAGACCCGGACAGTTTGAAGCTTTCTTT. The rearrangement uses TRBV28 and TRBJ1-1; tentatively, D is TRBD1 (6 bases). The CDR3 spans 12 residues. V lost 6 bases and J lost 7, with 12 bases in between. Per the germline V gene, CDR1 is MDHEN and CDR2 is SYDVKM.

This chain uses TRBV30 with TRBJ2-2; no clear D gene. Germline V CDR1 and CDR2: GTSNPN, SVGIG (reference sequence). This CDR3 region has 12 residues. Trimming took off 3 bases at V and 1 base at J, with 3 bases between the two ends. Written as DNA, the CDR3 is TGTGCCTGGAGGGAGAACACCGGGGAGCTGTTTTTT. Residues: CAWRENTGELFF.

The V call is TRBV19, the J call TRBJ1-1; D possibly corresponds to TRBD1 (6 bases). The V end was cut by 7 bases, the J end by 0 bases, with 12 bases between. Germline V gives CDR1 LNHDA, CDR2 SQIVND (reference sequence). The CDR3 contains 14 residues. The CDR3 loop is CASITGGMNTEAFF. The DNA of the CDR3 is TGTGCCAGTATTACCGGGGGCATGAACACTGAAGCTTTCTTT.

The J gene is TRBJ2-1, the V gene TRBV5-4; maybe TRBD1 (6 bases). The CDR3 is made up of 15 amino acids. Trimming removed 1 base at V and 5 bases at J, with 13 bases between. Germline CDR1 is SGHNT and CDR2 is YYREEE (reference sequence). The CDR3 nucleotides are TGTGCCAGCAGCTTGCCACAGGGCATGAACAATGAGCAGTTCTTC. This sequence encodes CASSLPQGMNNEQFF.

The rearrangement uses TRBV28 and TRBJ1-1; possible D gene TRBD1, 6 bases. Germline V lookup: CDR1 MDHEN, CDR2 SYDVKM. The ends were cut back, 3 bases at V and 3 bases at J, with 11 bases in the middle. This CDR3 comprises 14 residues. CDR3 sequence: CASSFGRGYTEAFF. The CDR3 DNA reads TGTGCCAGCAGTTTCGGCAGGGGTTACACTGAAGCTTTCTTT. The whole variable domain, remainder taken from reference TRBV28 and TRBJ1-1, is DVKVTQSSRYLVKRTGEKVFLECVQDMDHENMFWYRQDPGLGLRLIYFSYDVKMKEKGDIPEGYSVSREKKERFSLILESASTNQTSMYLCASSFGRGYTEAFFGQGTRLTVV.

Written as DNA, the CDR3 is TGTGCCAGCAGCTTAGGGAACAGCGGAGGGCGTGAAGCTTTCTTT. It codes for CASSLGNSGGREAFF. The gene calls are TRBV7-9 and TRBJ1-1; no firm D call. The V gene's germline CDR1 is SEHNR and CDR2 FQNEAQ (reference sequence). The CDR3 is made up of 15 amino acids. The germline V and J ends were trimmed by 1 base and 7 bases, with 16 bases remaining between them.

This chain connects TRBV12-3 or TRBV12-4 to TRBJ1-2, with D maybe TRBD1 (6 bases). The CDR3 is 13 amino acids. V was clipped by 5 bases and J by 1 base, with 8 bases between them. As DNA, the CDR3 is TGTGCCAGCAGTAGGGACAATAACTATGGCTACACCTTC. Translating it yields CASSRDNNYGYTF.

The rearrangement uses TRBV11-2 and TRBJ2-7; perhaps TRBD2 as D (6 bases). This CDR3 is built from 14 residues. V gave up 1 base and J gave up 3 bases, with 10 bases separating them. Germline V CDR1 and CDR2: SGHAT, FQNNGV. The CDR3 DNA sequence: TGTGCCAGCAGCTTAGGCCCCGGGGGCTACGAGCAGTACTTC. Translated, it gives CASSLGPGGYEQYF.

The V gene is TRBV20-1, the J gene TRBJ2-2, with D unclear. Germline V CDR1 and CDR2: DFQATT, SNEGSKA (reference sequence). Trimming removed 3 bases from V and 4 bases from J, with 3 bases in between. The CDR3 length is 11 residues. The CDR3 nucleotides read TGCAGTGCTAGTCGCACCGGGGAGCTGTTTTTT. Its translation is CSASRTGELFF.

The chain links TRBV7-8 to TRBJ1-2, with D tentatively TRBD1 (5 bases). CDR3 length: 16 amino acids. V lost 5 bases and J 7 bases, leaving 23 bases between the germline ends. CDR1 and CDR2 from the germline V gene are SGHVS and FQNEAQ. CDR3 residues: CASSPRRMGGIGGYTF. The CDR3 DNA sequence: TGTGCCAGCAGCCCAAGGCGCATGGGGGGGATTGGTGGCTACACCTTC.

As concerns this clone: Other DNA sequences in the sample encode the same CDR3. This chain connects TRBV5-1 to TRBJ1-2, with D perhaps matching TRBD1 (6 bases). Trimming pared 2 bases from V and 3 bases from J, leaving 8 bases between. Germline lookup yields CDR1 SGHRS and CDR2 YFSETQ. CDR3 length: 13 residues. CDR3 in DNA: TGCGCCAGCAGCTTAGGACAGCACTATGGCTACACCTTC. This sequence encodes CASSLGQHYGYTF.

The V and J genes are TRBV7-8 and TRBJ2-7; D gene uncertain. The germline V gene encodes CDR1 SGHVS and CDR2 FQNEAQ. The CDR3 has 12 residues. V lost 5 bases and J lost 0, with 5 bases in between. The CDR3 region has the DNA TGTGCCAGCAGCCCAAGCTCCTACGAGCAGTACTTC. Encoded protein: CASSPSSYEQYF.

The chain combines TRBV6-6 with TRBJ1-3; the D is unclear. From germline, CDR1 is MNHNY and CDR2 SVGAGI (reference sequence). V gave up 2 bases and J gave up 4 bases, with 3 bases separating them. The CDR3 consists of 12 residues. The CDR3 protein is CASSYGGNTIYF. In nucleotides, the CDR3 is TGTGCCAGCAGTTACGGGGGAAACACCATATATTTT.

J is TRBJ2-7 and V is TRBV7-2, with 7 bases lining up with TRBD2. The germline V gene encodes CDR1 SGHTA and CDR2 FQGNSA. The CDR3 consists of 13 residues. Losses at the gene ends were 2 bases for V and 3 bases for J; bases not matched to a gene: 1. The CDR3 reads CASSLSGNYEQYF. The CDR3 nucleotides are TGTGCCAGCAGCTTAAGCGGGAACTACGAGCAGTACTTC.

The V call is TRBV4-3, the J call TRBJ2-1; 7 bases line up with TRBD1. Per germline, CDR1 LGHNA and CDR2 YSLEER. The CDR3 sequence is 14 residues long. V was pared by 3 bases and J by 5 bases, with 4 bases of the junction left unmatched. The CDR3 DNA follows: TGCGCCAGCAGCCAGACAGGGACAAACAATGAGCAGTTCTTC. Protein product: CASSQTGTNNEQFF.

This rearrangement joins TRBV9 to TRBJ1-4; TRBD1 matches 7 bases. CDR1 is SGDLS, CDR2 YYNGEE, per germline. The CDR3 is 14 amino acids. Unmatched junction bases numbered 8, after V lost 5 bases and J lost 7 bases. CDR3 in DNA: TGTGCCAGCAGTGTAACAGGGGTCGGTGAAAAACTGTTTTTT. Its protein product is CASSVTGVGEKLFF.

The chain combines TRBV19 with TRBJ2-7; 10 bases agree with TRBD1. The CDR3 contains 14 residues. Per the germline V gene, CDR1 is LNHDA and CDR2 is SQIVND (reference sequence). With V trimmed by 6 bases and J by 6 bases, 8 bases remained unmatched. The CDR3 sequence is CASRRQGAAGEQYF. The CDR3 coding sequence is TGTGCCAGTAGAAGACAGGGGGCGGCAGGCGAGCAGTACTTC.